The sequence of this TCR beta chain was determined in a study of cytotoxic CD8 clonotypes in ibrutinib-treated CLL (dated by TCRdb to about 2021). Study-wide context: The cohort included roughly 15 treatment-naive and some 10 relapsed/refractory patients; about 18 were IGHV unmutated. Partial responses were observed in 24 patients and complete responses in 2; after a median follow-up of roughly 62 months, remission was maintained in 15 or so patients and progression was observed in approximately 12. Response samples were taken after a median of 12 months on treatment, ranging from roughly 6 to 36 months. On average, each sample yielded around 270,000 productive templates and 85,000 to 95,000 productive rearrangements. Of the 80 to 95 participants in the trial, about two dozen had longitudinal samples available. Cryopreserved peripheral blood mononuclear cells were obtained before treatment, at response, and at either sustained remission or disease progression. Every remission and progressive disease sample was obtained while ibrutinib was still being received by the patients. Study-wide findings and limitations: Sampling times were not matched between sustained-remission and progressing patients, and lymph node repertoires were not studied. Baseline clonality exceeded that of age-matched healthy donors and correlated strongly with circulating CD8+ T-cell counts. Public clonotypes were rare and either shrank or stayed stable during treatment, and the rise in clonality at ibrutinib response reflected expansion of private clonotypes. Clonality rose at ibrutinib response, remained stable during sustained remission, and dropped back toward baseline at progression.

The goal of deep resolution MiSeq sequencing was a depth between 1 in 1 million and 1 in 200,000 T cells, and coverage averaged 10x per clonotype. The immunoSEQ hsTCRB Kit was used to generate TCR beta libraries. Turning to the authors' computational methods: The data were analyzed with ImmunoSEQ Analyzer and ImmunoSEQ Data Assistant, and V, D and J gene assignments followed IMGT definitions. Clonality, with values ranging from 0 to 1, was calculated as one minus the normalized Shannon entropy of productive rearrangement frequencies. Only overrepresented clonotypes making up at least 0.05% of the repertoire of each patient were included in the public clonotype analysis. About a dozen repertoires from age-matched healthy donors, obtained from immuneACCESS, served as clonality controls. Entries here come from immuneACCESS through TCRdb and include only in-frame sequences with V and J called. Some clones fail to appear in such tables; in the studies checked, an unresolved V gene covers under half of the shortfall, and the cause of the remainder is unknown. That table supplies the V and J calls and clone size; D and trimming were determined from the DNA. The sample has roughly 300,000 clones on record, approximately 76% of them singletons. The top ten clonotypes cover roughly 6% of the sample.

For this clone: What antigen it recognizes has not been identified. There are no base qualities to consult, and no much larger clone falls within one base.

Interpreted using the paper, the time point label stands for: progressive disease on ibrutinib. For TCR beta library preparation, roughly 2 micrograms of genomic DNA was extracted from cryopreserved PBMCs. High-throughput TCR beta sequencing was performed on longitudinal blood samples from CLL patients receiving ibrutinib monotherapy. The patients were enrolled in a single-center, open-label phase 2 trial of ibrutinib monotherapy. Measured from the cysteine to the phenylalanine, the CDR3 is 14 residues long. CDR3 DNA only is kept here, 42 bases in frame from base 1. The V and J ends are trimmed by 2 bases and 8 bases, leaving 15 bases between them. The germline V gene sets CDR1 to SGHAT and CDR2 to FQNNGV.

The V and J segments used are TRBV11-2 and TRBJ1-2; the D gene is perhaps TRBD1, on 5 matching bases. The TCR comes from a human donor with chronic lymphocytic leukemia. Sequencing was performed on PBMCs, taken at disease progression, from a patient treated with ibrutinib. The nucleotides read TGTGCCAGCAGCTTATTAATAGGGGCAGGAGGCTACACCTTC. It is translated as CASSLLIGAGGYTF.